The rows below give T cell receptor beta chains drawn from one sample of a study of cytomegalovirus exposure and HLA in healthy donors. Here immunoSEQ multiplex PCR was the method, and the copy in TCRdb shows in-frame clones only, minus some. The sample yields 150,000 to 200,000 clones, 85% seen once. The source material was PBMCs. The receptors were sampled from a man aged 18 to 30 in good health and CMV-seropositive. Each CDR3 is given with its conserved first and last residue. The D gene is left open where the match is weak. Clone size appears in some rows only: once, few, many, or a class for an expanded clone.

size: NA; J: TRBJ2-7; D: TRBD2; V: TRBV13; CDR3: CASSLGAGGPLEQYF; DNA: TGTGCCAGCAGCTTAGGAGCGGGGGGGCCCCTCGAGCAGTACTTC
size: NA; J: TRBJ2-3; D: NA; V: TRBV11-2; CDR3: CASSPDSYTDTQYF; DNA: TGTGCCAGCAGCCCCGACAGCTACACAGATACGCAGTATTTT
size: NA; J: TRBJ2-7; D: TRBD2; V: TRBV5-4; CDR3: CASSLPTSGKYEQYF; DNA: TGTGCCAGCAGCCTACCGACTAGCGGGAAATACGAGCAGTACTTC
size: NA; J: TRBJ1-2; D: NA; V: TRBV5-4; CDR3: CASSLIPGHGYTF; DNA: TGTGCCAGCAGCCTAATACCAGGGCATGGCTACACCTTC
size: NA; J: TRBJ1-2; D: NA; V: TRBV5-4; CDR3: CASTPFNDQGHGYTF; DNA: TGTGCCAGCACCCCCTTCAACGACCAGGGTCATGGCTACACCTTC
size: NA; J: TRBJ1-1; D: NA; V: TRBV7-3; CDR3: CASSLFQDTEAFF; DNA: TGTGCCAGCAGCTTATTCCAGGACACTGAAGCTTTCTTT
size: NA; J: TRBJ2-7; D: TRBD1; V: TRBV6-1; CDR3: CASSDVDRGLSYEQYF; DNA: TGTGCCAGCAGTGATGTGGACAGGGGGCTCTCCTACGAGCAGTACTTC
size: few; J: TRBJ1-2; D: TRBD1; V: TRBV5-1; CDR3: CASSIVPGQGARLSGYTF; DNA: TGCGCCAGCAGCATCGTCCCGGGACAGGGGGCCAGACTGAGTGGCTACACCTTC
size: NA; J: TRBJ2-3; D: NA; V: TRBV7-8; CDR3: CASSAQASTDTQYF; DNA: TGTGCCAGCAGCGCACAGGCTAGCACAGATACGCAGTATTTT
size: NA; J: TRBJ2-5; D: NA; V: TRBV7-9; CDR3: CASSLWRLGETQYF; DNA: TGTGCCAGCAGCTTATGGCGACTAGGAGAGACCCAGTACTTC
size: NA; J: TRBJ2-6; D: NA; V: TRBV6-1; CDR3: CASSDTAGANVLTF; DNA: TGTGCCAGCAGTGATACAGCTGGGGCCAACGTCCTGACTTTC
size: NA; J: TRBJ1-4; D: TRBD1; V: TRBV19; CDR3: CASSEGAEEKLFF; DNA: TGTGCCAGTAGCGAGGGGGCGGAAGAAAAACTGTTTTTT
size: NA; J: TRBJ2-3; D: TRBD2; V: TRBV6-1; CDR3: CASSDSSGRATDTQYF; DNA: TGTGCCAGCAGTGATTCTAGCGGGAGGGCCACAGATACGCAGTATTTT
size: NA; J: TRBJ2-2; D: NA; V: TRBV4-1; CDR3: CASNMGGGELFF; DNA: TGCGCCAGCAACATGGGGGGCGGGGAGCTGTTTTTT
size: NA; J: TRBJ1-1; D: NA; V: TRBV30; CDR3: CAWRVQVEAFF; DNA: TGTGCCTGGAGGGTACAGGTCGAAGCTTTCTTT